A single sample is the source of the 10 T cell receptor beta chains below, sequenced in a study of cytomegalovirus exposure and HLA in healthy donors. Both 60 Vbeta primers and 13 Jbeta primers went into the PCR. Sequenced by immunoSEQ multiplex PCR; TCRdb stores in-frame clones only, minus some. The sample includes over 95,000 clones, 75% to 80% seen only once; the top ten take approximately 8%. The sample was PBMCs. The receptors were sampled from a female donor in good health and CMV-seronegative.

The rearrangement links TRBV9 to TRBJ2-3, with 13 bases fitting TRBD2. V was clipped by 3 bases and J by 2 bases; unmatched bases: 6. CDR3 size: 17 residues. Germline CDR1 and CDR2: SGDLS and YYNGEE. CDR3 coding DNA: TGTGCCAGCAGCGGCCCGGGACTAGCGGGGTTCACAGATACGCAGTATTTT. It codes for CASSGPGLAGFTDTQYF.

The rearrangement uses TRBV4-2 and TRBJ2-3, with 7 bases fitting TRBD2. The V segment lost 2 bases and the J segment 0 bases; nucleotides outside the gene matches: 2. The CDR3 is 15 residues long. CDR1 and CDR2 from the germline V gene are LGHNA and YNFKEQ. For the CDR3, the DNA is TGTGCCAGCAGCCAATTTAGCGGGAGCACAGATACGCAGTATTTT. Translating gives CASSQFSGSTDTQYF.

The chain employs TRBV2 and TRBJ2-5; tentative D call: TRBD2 (6 bases). The V gene's germline CDR1 is SNHLY and CDR2 FYNNEI. The CDR3 loop spans 12 amino acids. The germline V and J ends were trimmed by 8 bases and 5 bases, with 12 bases remaining between them. The CDR3 DNA follows: TGTGCCAGCTCCCTTCGGGGGGAGACCCAGTACTTC. Protein: CASSLRGETQYF.

V usage is TRBV30 and J usage is TRBJ2-1, with 12 bases aligning to TRBD2. There are 16 residues in the CDR3. Germline CDR1 and CDR2: GTSNPN and SVGIG (reference sequence). The V gene end was trimmed by 4 bases and the J gene end by 4 bases; junction bases not matched to a gene: 8. Written as DNA, the CDR3 is TGTGCCTGGACTCCCCCGGGACTAGCGGGTTACAATGAGCAGTTCTTC. This gives the protein CAWTPPGLAGYNEQFF. Drawing the rest from reference TRBV30 and TRBJ2-1, the complete variable domain is SQTIHQWPATLVQPVGSPLSLECTVEGTSNPNLYWYRQAAGRGLQLLFYSVGIGQISSEVPQNLSASRPQDRQFILSSKKLLLSDSGFYLCAWTPPGLAGYNEQFFGPGTRLTVL.

This chain links TRBV11-3 with TRBJ2-1; 16 bases fit TRBD2. There are 18 residues in the CDR3. The trim removed 1 base at V and 9 bases at J, leaving 9 bases unmatched. Germline V gene sequence: CDR1 SGHNT, CDR2 YENEEA. The CDR3 sequence: CASSLVATGTSGRGEQFF. CDR3 in DNA: TGTGCCAGCAGCTTAGTCGCTACCGGGACTAGCGGGAGGGGTGAGCAGTTCTTC.

The chain recombines TRBV6-1 with TRBJ1-2; 7 nucleotides align to TRBD1. V trimming: 7 bases; J trimming: 5 bases; junction bases outside the gene matches: 13. There are 15 residues in the CDR3. CDR1 is MNHNS and CDR2 is SASEGT in the germline V gene. The CDR3 spells CASMGAGTATYGYTF. The CDR3 nucleotides read TGTGCCAGCATGGGGGCTGGGACAGCTACTTATGGCTACACCTTC.

The rearrangement joins TRBV11-2 to TRBJ2-7; a weak D match, TRBD2 (5 bases). The CDR3 extends over 15 amino acids. The ends were cut back, 4 bases at V and 4 bases at J, with 17 bases in the middle. CDR1 and CDR2 (germline): SGHAT, FQNNGV. The DNA of the CDR3 is TGTGCCAGCAGCTCCGCAGCGGAGCCGAAGTACGAGCAGTACTTC. It translates to CASSSAAEPKYEQYF.

The chain carries TRBV10-1 and TRBJ1-5; 8 bases are a match to TRBD1. After removal of 6 bases from V and 7 bases from J, the junction contained 11 bases not matched to a gene. From germline, CDR1 is WNHNN and CDR2 SYGVQD (reference sequence). The CDR3 spans 15 residues. CDR3 sequence reads: CASRDWDRYGQPQHF. CDR3 nucleotide sequence: TGCGCCAGCAGGGACTGGGACAGGTACGGACAGCCCCAGCATTTT.

This rearrangement joins TRBV5-4 to TRBJ2-7, with TRBD1 identical over 8 bases. Per the germline V gene, CDR1 is SGHNT and CDR2 is YYREEE (reference sequence). The V segment lost 5 bases and the J segment 2 bases; nucleotides outside the gene matches: 6. This CDR3 has 14 amino acids. The CDR3 bases are TGTGCCAGCAGATCAGGACAGGGTGCCTACGAGCAGTACTTC. It translates to CASRSGQGAYEQYF.

This clone was seen once. V and J are TRBV11-1 and TRBJ2-7; 13 nucleotides match TRBD2. There are 15 residues in the CDR3. Trimming took 3 bases from V and 6 from J; bases not matched to a gene: 5. CDR1 and CDR2 from the germline V gene are SGHAT and FQDESV (reference sequence). CDR3 DNA: TGTGCCAGCAGCTTCACTAGCGGGAGGGCCTCCGAGCAGTACTTC. Its translation is CASSFTSGRASEQYF.